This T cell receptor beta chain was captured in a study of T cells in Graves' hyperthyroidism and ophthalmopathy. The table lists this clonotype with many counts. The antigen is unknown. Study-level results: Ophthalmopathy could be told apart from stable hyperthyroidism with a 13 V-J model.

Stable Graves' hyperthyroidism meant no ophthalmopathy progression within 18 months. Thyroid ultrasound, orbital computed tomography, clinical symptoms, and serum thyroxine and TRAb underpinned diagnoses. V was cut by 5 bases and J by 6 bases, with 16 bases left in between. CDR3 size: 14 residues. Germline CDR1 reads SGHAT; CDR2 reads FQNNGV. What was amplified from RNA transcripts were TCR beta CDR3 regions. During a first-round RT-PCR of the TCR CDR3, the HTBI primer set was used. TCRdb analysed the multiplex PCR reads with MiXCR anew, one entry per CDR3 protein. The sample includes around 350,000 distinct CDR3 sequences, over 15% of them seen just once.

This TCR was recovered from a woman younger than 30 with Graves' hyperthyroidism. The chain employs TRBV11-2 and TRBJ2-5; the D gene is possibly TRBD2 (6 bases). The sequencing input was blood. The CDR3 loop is CASSPDPGDQTQYF. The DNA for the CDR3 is TGTGCCAGCAGCCCAGACCCGGGGGACCAGACCCAGTACTTC.